This T cell receptor (beta chain) came from a study of technical replicates of blood from a handful of donors. The table came from immunoSEQ multiplex PCR; TCRdb's copy has only in-frame clones and leaves some out. The table has some 80,000 clones, 90% to 95% seen once. V lost 1 base and J lost 5; bases outside the gene matches: 6. Germline V lookup: CDR1 SGHNT, CDR2 YENEEA. This CDR3 spans 16 amino acids. This TCR came from a human donor in good health. The sequenced sample consisted of T cells isolated from PBMCs. The V and J genes are TRBV11-3 and TRBJ2-2; TRBD2 aligns across 8 bases. The CDR3 protein is CASSLVAGGSTGELFF. CDR3 nucleotide sequence: TGTGCCAGCAGCTTAGTGGCGGGAGGAAGTACCGGGGAGCTGTTTTTT. The whole variable domain, remainder taken from reference TRBV11-3 and TRBJ2-2, is EAGVVQSPRYKIIEKKQPVAFWCNPISGHNTLYWYLQNLGQGPELLIRYENEEAVDDSQLPKDRFSAERLKGVDSTLKIQPAELGDSAVYLCASSLVAGGSTGELFFGEGSRLTVL.